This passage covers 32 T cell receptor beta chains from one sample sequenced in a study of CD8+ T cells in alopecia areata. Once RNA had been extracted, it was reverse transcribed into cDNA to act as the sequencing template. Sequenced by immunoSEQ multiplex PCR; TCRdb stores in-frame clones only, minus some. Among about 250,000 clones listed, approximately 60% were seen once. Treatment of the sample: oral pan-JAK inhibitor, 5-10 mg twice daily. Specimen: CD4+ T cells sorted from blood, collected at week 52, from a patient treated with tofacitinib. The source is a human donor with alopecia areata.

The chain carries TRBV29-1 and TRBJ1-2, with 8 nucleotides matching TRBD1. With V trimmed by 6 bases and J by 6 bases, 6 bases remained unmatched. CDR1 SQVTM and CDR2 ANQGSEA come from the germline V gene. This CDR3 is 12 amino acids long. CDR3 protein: CSVGGQAHGYTF. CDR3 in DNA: TGCAGCGTGGGGGGACAGGCCCATGGCTACACCTTC.

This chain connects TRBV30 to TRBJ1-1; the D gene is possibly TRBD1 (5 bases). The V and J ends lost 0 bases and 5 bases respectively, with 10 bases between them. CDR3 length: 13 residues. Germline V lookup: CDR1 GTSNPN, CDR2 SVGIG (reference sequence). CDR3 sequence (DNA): TGTGCCTGGAGTGTCAGGGAGGTTACTGAAGCTTTCTTT. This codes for CAWSVREVTEAFF.

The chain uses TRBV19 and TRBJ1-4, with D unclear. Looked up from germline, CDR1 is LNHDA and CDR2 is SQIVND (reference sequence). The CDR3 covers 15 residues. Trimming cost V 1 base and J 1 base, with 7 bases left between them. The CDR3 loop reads CASSIVTGTNEKLFF. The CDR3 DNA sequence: TGTGCCAGTAGTATAGTGACGGGAACTAATGAAAAACTGTTTTTT.

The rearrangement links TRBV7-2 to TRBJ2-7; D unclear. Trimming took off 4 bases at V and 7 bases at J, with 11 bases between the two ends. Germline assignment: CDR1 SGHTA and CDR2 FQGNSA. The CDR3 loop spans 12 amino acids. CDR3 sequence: CASSSRPGEQYF. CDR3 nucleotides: TGTGCCAGCAGCTCCAGACCCGGGGAGCAGTACTTC.

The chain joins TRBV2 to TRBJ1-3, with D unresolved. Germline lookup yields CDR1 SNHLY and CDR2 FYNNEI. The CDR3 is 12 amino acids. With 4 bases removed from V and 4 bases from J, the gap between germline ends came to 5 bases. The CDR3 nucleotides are TGTGCCAGCAGTGCGTACGGAAACACCATATATTTT. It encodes CASSAYGNTIYF.

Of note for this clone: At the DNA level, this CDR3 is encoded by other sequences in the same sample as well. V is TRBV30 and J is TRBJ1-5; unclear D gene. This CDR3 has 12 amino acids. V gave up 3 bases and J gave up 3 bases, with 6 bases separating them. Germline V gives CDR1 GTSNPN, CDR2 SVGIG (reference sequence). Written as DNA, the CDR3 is TGTGCCTGGAGCGCGAACAATCAGCCCCAGCATTTT. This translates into CAWSANNQPQHF.

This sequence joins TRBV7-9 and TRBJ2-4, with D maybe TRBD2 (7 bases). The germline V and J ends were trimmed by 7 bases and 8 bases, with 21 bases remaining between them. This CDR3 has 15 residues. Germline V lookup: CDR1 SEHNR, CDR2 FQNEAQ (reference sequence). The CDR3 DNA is TGTGCCAGCACCACCTACCGGGGCGGGGGCCACATTCAGTACTTC. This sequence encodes CASTTYRGGGHIQYF.

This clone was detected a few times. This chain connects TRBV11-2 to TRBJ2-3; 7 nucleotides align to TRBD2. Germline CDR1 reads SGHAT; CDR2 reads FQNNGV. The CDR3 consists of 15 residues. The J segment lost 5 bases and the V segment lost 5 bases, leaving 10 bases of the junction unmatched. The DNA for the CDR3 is TGTGCCAGCAGCCCACTAGCGCCCAGCGGAGATACGCAGTATTTT. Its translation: CASSPLAPSGDTQYF.

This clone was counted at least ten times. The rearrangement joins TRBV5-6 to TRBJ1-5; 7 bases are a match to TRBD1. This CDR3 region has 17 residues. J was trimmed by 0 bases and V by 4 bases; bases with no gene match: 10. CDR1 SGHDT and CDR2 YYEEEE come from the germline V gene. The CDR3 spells CASSVRQGRYSNQPQHF. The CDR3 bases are TGTGCCAGCAGCGTACGACAGGGACGCTATAGCAATCAGCCCCAGCATTTT.

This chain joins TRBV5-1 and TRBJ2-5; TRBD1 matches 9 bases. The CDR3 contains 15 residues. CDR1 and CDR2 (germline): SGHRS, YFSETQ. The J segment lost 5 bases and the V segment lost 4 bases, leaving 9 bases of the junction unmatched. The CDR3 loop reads CASSTSGQGRETQYF. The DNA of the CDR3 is TGCGCCAGCAGCACCTCGGGACAGGGCAGGGAGACCCAGTACTTC. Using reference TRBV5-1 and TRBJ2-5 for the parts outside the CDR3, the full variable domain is KAGVTQTPRYLIKTRGQQVTLSCSPISGHRSVSWYQQTPGQGLQFLFEYFSETQRNKGNFPGRFSGRQFSNSRSEMNVSTLELGDSALYLCASSTSGQGRETQYFGPGTRLLVL.

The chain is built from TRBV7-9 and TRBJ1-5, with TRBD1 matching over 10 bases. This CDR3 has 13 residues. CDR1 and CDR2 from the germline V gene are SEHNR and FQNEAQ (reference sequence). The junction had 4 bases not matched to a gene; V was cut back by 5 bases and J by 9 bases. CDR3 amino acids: CASSRDRGRPQHF. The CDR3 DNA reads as TGTGCCAGCAGCAGGGACAGGGGCCGGCCCCAGCATTTT.

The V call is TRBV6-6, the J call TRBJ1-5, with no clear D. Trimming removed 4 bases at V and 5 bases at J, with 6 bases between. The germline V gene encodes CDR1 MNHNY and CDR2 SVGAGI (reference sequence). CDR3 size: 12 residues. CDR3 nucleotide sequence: TGTGCCAGCAGTTCCGGGGATCAGCCCCAGCATTTT. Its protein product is CASSSGDQPQHF.

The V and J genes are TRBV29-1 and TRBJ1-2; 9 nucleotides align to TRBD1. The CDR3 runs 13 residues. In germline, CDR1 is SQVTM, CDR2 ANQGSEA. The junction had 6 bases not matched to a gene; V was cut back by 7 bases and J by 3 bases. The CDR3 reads CSGSQGADYGYTF. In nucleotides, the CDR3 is TGCAGCGGTTCACAGGGGGCGGACTATGGCTACACCTTC.

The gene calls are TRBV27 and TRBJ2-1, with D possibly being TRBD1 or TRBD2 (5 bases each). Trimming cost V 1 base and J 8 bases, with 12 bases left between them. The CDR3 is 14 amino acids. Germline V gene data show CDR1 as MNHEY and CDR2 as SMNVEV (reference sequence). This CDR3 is CASSLWVGDDEQFF. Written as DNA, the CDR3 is TGTGCCAGCAGTTTATGGGTGGGGGACGATGAGCAGTTCTTC.

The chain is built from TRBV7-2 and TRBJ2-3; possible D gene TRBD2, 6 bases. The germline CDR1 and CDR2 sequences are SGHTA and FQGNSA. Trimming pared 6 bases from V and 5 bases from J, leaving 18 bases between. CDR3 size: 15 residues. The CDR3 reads CASSPLGRGGDTQYF. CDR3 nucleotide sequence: TGTGCCAGCAGTCCCTTGGGGCGGGGAGGAGATACGCAGTATTTT.

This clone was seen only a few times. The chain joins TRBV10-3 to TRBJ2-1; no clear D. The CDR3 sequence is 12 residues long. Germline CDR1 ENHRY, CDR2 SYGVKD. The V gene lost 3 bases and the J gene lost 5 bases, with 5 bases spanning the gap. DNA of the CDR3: TGTGCCATCAGTGATCGAGACAATGAGCAGTTCTTC. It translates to CAISDRDNEQFF.

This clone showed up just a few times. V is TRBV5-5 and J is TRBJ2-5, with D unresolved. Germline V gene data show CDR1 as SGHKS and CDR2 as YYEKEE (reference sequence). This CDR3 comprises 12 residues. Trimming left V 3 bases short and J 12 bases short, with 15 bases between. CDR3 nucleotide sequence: TGTGCCAGCAGCTCCAGCACCGTTCGGGAGTACTTC. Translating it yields CASSSSTVREYF.

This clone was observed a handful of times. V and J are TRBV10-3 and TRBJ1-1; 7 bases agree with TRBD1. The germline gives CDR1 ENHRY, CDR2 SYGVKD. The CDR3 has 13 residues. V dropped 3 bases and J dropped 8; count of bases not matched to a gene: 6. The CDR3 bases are TGTGCCATCAGTGAAGGCGTACAGGGGGAAGCTTTCTTT. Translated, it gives CAISEGVQGEAFF.

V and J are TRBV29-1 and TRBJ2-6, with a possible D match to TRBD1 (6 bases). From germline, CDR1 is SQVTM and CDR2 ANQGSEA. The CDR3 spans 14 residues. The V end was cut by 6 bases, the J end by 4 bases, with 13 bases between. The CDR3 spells CSVDRTDGANVLTF. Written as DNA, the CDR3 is TGCAGCGTCGATCGGACAGACGGGGCCAACGTCCTGACTTTC.

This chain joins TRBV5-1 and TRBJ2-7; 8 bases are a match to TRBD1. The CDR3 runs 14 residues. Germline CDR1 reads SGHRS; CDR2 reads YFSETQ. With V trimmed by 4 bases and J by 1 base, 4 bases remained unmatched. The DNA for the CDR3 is TGCGCCAGCAGCCGGACAGGGACGTCCTACGAGCAGTACTTC. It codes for CASSRTGTSYEQYF.

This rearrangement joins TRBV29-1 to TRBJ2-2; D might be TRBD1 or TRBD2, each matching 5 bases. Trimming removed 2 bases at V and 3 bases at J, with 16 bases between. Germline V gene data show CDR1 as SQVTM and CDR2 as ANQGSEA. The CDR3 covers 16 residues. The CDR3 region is CSVETRGPRDTGELFF. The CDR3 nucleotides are TGCAGCGTTGAAACTAGGGGACCTAGGGACACCGGGGAGCTGTTTTTT.

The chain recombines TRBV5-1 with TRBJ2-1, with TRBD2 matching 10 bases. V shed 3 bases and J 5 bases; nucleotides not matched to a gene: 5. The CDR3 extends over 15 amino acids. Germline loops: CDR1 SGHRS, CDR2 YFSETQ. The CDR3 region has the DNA TGCGCCAGCAGCTGGGGGACTAGCGATAACAATGAGCAGTTCTTC. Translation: CASSWGTSDNNEQFF.

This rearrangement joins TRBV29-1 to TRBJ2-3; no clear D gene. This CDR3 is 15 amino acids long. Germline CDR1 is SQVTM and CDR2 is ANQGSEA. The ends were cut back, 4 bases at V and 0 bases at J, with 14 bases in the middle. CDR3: CSVAAAFSSTDTQYF. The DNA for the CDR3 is TGCAGCGTTGCCGCGGCGTTTTCTAGCACAGATACGCAGTATTTT.

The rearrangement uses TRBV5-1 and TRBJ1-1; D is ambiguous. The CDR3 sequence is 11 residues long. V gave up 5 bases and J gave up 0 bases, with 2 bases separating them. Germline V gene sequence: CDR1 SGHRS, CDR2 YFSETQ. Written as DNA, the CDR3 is TGCGCCAGCAGATTGAACACTGAAGCTTTCTTT. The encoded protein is CASRLNTEAFF.

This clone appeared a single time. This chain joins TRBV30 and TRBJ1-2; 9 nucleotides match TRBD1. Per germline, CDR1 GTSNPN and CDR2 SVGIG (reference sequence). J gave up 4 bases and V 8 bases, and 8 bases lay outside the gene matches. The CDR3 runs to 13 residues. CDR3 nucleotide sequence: TGTGCCGCCACAGGGGGCCTAGGCTATGGCTACACCTTC. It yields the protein CAATGGLGYGYTF.

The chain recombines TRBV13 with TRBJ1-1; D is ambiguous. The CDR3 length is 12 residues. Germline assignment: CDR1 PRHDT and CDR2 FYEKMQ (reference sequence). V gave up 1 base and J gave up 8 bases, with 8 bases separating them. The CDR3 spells CASSLETGEAFF. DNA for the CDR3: TGTGCCAGCAGCTTAGAGACGGGCGAAGCTTTCTTT. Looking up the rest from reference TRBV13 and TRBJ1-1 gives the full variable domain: AAGVIQSPRHLIKEKRETATLKCYPIPRHDTVYWYQQGPGQDPQFLISFYEKMQSDKGSIPDRFSAQQFSDYHSELNMSSLELGDSALYFCASSLETGEAFFGQGTRLTVV.

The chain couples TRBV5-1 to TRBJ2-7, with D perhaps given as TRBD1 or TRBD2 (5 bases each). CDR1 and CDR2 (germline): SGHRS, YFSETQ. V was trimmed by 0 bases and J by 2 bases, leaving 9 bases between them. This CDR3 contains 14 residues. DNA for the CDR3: TGCGCCAGCAGCTTGGATCCGGGACCCTACGAGCAGTACTTC. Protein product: CASSLDPGPYEQYF. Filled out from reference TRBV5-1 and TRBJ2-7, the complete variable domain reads KAGVTQTPRYLIKTRGQQVTLSCSPISGHRSVSWYQQTPGQGLQFLFEYFSETQRNKGNFPGRFSGRQFSNSRSEMNVSTLELGDSALYLCASSLDPGPYEQYFGPGTRLTVT.

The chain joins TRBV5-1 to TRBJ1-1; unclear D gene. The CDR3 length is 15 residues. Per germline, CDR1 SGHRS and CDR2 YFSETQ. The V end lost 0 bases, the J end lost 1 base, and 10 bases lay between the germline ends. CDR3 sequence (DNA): TGCGCCAGCAGCTTGGGGGTACCTACGAACACTGAAGCTTTCTTT. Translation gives CASSLGVPTNTEAFF.

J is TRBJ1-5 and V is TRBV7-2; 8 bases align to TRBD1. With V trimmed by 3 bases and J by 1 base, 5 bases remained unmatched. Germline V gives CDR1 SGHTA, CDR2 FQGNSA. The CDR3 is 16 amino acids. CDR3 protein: CASSFGTGQSNQPQHF. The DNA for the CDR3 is TGTGCCAGCAGCTTCGGGACAGGCCAGAGCAATCAGCCCCAGCATTTT.

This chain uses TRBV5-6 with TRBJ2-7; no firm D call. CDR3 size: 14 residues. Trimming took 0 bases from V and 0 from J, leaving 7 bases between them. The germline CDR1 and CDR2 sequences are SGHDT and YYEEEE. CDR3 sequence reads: CASSLGGSSYEQYF. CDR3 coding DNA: TGTGCCAGCAGCTTGGGTGGAAGCTCCTACGAGCAGTACTTC.

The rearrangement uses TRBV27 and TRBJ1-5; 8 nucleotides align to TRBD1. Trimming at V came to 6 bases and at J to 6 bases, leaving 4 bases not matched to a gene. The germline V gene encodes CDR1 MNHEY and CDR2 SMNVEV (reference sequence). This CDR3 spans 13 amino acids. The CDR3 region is CASRTGGSQPQHF. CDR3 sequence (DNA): TGTGCCAGCAGAACAGGGGGAAGTCAGCCCCAGCATTTT.

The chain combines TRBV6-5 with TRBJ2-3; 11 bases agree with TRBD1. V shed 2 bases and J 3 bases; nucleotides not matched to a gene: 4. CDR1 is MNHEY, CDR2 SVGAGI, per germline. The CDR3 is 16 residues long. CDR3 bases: TGTGCCAGCAGTTACAGCGGGACAGGGGGAACAGATACGCAGTATTTT. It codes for CASSYSGTGGTDTQYF.